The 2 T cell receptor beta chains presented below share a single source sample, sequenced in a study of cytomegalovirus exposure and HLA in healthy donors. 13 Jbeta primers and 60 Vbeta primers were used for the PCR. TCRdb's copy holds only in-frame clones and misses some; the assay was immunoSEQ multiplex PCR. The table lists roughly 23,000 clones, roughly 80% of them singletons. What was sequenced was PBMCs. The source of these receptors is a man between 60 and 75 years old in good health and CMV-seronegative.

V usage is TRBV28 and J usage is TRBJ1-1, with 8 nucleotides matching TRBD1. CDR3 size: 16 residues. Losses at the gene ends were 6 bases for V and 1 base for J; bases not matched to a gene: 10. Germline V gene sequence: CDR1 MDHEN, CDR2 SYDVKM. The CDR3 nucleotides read TGTGCCAGCAGCCGGCAACTCAGGGGGCCGAACACTGAAGCTTTCTTT. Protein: CASSRQLRGPNTEAFF.

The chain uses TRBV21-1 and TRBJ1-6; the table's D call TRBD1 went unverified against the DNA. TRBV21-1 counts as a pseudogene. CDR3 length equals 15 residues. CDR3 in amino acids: CPSSKRDRGFSPLHF. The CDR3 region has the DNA TGTCCCAGCAGCAAAAGGGACAGGGGGTTTTCACCCCTCCACTTT.